This record covers a single T cell receptor (beta chain). Its target is not known. Germline CDR1 and CDR2: SEHNR and FQNEAQ (reference sequence). The CDR3 runs to 14 residues. Between the trimmed V and J ends, which lost 2 bases and 2 bases, there was a span of 7 bases. These data belong to a study of T cell responses to AZD1222 COVID-19 vaccine. At the level of the study: Combined were second doses at about 4 or about 12 weeks.

Overall study results and limits: CD4 TCRs associated with vaccination spanned spike, dominating at 160-218 and 743-854. Clonal diversity was possibly underestimated; the donors were predominantly white British and more often female. Unmutated variant regions are reportedly targeted by nearly half of spike-specific TCRs.

TCRdb's copy holds only in-frame clones and misses some; the assay was immunoSEQ multiplex PCR. The repertoire consists of roughly 190,000 clones, with approximately 92% occurring once and the leading ten covering 1% to 1.5%. The sequences come from peripheral blood, collected on day 0 of AZD1222 vaccination. V gene TRBV7-9 combines with J gene TRBJ1-3; no clear D. This receptor was identified in an adult in good health. CDR3 residues: CASSLTSPGNTIYF. The CDR3 region has the DNA TGTGCCAGCAGCTTAACGTCCCCTGGAAACACCATATATTTT.